This T cell receptor beta chain was captured in a study of beta chain features in type 1 diabetes. The germline V gene has CDR1 KGHSH and CDR2 LQKENI. V lost 3 bases and J lost 8; bases outside the gene matches: 6. The CDR3 extends over 13 amino acids. Each sorted fraction was over 95% pure. Expressed TCRB transcripts got sequenced, as all isolated RNA was reverse transcribed. The table came from immunoSEQ multiplex PCR; TCRdb's copy has only in-frame clones and leaves some out. The sample comprises about 9,400 clones, about four fifths of which are singletons, and 1.2% to 1.5% rests with the top ten.

J is TRBJ1-1 and V is TRBV18, with 7 nucleotides matching TRBD1. Sequences were obtained from Tregs from blood. The receptor's source is a woman aged 18-29 years in good health. This CDR3 is CASSPKGQPEAFF. DNA of the CDR3: TGTGCCAGCTCACCGAAGGGACAGCCAGAAGCTTTCTTT.